This T cell receptor (beta chain) is drawn from a study of T cells in Graves' hyperthyroidism and ophthalmopathy (dated by TCRdb to the late 2010s). As for the study more broadly: Peripheral blood samples were taken at initial diagnosis, before any treatment was given. To identify distinguishing TCR V-J signatures, a discovery cohort of roughly 100 patients was used, comprising roughly 45 with Graves' ophthalmopathy and approximately 57 with stable Graves' hyperthyroidism. Prospective prediction of ophthalmopathy was tested in an independent validation cohort of fewer than 20 hyperthyroidism patients and 17 patients who later progressed to ophthalmopathy. For training and testing, the 100 patients in the discovery cohort were randomly divided in a 7:3 ratio. In addition, the study compared T-cell repertoires in thyroid tissue and in blood from six Graves' hyperthyroidism patients. After sampling, hyperthyroidism patients received methimazole starting at 30 mg daily, and ophthalmopathy patients received high-dose intravenous methylprednisolone. The paper reports TCR Vbeta CDR3 sequencing of some 140 peripheral blood samples: under 45 ophthalmopathy, over 70 hyperthyroidism and 17 progressor patients.

This clonotype was detected ten times or more. Its antigen remains unidentified. The sample holds no much larger clone one base away, and base qualities are not on file. The TCR beta CDR3 regions were amplified from RNA transcripts. A first-round RT-PCR of the TCR CDR3 used the HTBI primer set with the Qiagen OneStep RT-PCR kit. Libraries were constructed in a second round of multiplex PCR, after which size selection and purification were carried out. The libraries were sequenced on an Illumina HiSeq2000 using paired-end 100 bp reads. The paper's data handling went like this. SOAPnuke was used to process the raw data, with reads discarded if the reads contained adapters or uncalled bases, had a mean Phred below 15, or lacked an exact constant-primer or identifier match. High-quality paired reads were merged with COPE v1.2.5, and unique nucleotide sequences were defined as clonotypes. MiTCR v1.1 was used to align clonotypes to the IMGT TRBV, TRBD and TRBJ reference segments. The analysis included only V-J combinations with a frequency above 0.0001, which together covered around 99% of the repertoires. A TCS score was defined as the ratio of F50 (clonal expansion) to E x V (chaos), with BLOSUM62-based TCRdist applied between CDR3 peptides within each V-J. Welch's t-statistics and random forest reduced around 550 V-J features to around 14, which were used in a naive Bayes classifier (R e1071). TCRdb passed the public sequencing reads through fastp at Q25 and MiXCR, retaining productive beta sequences. Identical CDR3 protein sequences are pooled into one entry, listed with their most common genes and DNA. Here the V and J calls rest on TCRdb's processing, not on the authors' analysis. This sample holds some 500,000 distinct CDR3 sequences; 15% to 20% were observed only once. The ten largest clones take up over 25% of the sample.

Paper-wide results and their limitations: Most expanded thyroid clonotypes (frequency above 0.001) were also found in blood, which suggests that blood repertoires may mirror thyroid immune responses. A 13 V-J signature model separated ophthalmopathy from stable hyperthyroidism, with 87.88% sensitivity and 81.08% specificity in cross-validation and 80%/75% in testing. Sample size was not statistically predetermined, and blinding of investigators to group allocation was not performed. In validation, progression to ophthalmopathy was predicted by the model with nearly 71% sensitivity and 72% to 80% specificity, a median of around 5.9 months before onset.

Ophthalmopathy patients had moderately to severely active disease, with a Clinical Activity Score of 3 or more, a NOSPECS grade of 4 or more, and a disease duration of less than 3 months. Any patient with an uncontrolled infection, another autoimmune disease, pregnancy or lactation was excluded. Diagnoses were based on clinical symptoms, serum thyroxine and TRAb, thyroid ultrasound and orbital computed tomography. PBMCs were isolated from 8 to 10 ml of fresh peripheral blood by Ficoll-Paque density gradient centrifugation. Trizol reagent was used to extract total RNA, and RNA quality was then checked on an Agilent 2100 Bioanalyzer. The V and J ends are trimmed by 1 base and 7 bases, leaving 8 bases between them. Its CDR3 holds 11 amino acids, cysteine through phenylalanine. The retained sequence is limited to the CDR3, 33 bases, with the frame set at the first base. Per the germline V gene (reference sequence), DFQATT is the CDR1 and SNEGSKA is the CDR2.

The material sequenced was blood. The chain couples TRBV20-1 to TRBJ2-7, with the identity of the D gene unclear. The TCR was taken from a woman aged 25 to 39 with Graves' ophthalmopathy. The sequenced DNA is TGCAGTGCTAGAGCGGACCCAGAGCAGTACTTC. This is translated as CSARADPEQYF.